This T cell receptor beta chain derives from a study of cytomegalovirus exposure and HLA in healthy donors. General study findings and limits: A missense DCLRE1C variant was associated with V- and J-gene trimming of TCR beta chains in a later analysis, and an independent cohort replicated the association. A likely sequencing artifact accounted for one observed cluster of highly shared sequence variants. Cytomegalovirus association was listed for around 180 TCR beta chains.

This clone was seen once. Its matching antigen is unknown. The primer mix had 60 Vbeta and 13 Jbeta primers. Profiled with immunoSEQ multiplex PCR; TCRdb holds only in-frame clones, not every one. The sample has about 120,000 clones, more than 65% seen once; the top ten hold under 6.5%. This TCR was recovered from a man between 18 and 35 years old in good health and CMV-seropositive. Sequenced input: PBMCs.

The CDR3 region is CASSSNGGTEAFF. Written as DNA, the CDR3 is TGTGCCAGCAGCTCCAACGGGGGGACTGAAGCTTTCTTT. V usage is TRBV7-6 and J usage is TRBJ1-1, with D perhaps matching TRBD1 (5 bases). CDR1 and CDR2 (germline): SGHVS, FNYEAQ. This CDR3 spans 13 amino acids. The germline V and J ends were trimmed by 4 bases and 5 bases, with 11 bases remaining between them.